These 18 T cell receptor beta chains share one sample of origin, sequenced in a study of OX40 agonist ivuxolimab in advanced cancers. Sequenced by immunoSEQ multiplex PCR; TCRdb stores in-frame clones only, minus some. Altogether approximately 70,000 clones are present, about 88% being singletons, with the ten largest covering around 1%. The sequenced sample was CD4+ or CD8+ T cells sorted from blood, obtained in a trial of the OX40 agonist ivuxolimab. Receptors were obtained from an adult with an advanced solid tumor such as melanoma, head and neck, liver or kidney cancer.

This clone came up once. The V and J genes are TRBV27 and TRBJ1-6; the D is unclear. The CDR3 is 14 residues long. V lost 7 bases, J lost 7 bases, and 14 bases lay in between. The germline V gene has CDR1 MNHEY and CDR2 SMNVEV (reference sequence). CDR3 DNA sequence: TGTGCCAGCACCCCTTCGGACGGGAATTCACCCCTCCACTTT. Its protein is CASTPSDGNSPLHF.

This chain links TRBV7-2 with TRBJ1-5; the match to TRBD1 covers 7 bases. V lost 5 bases, J lost 6 bases, and 4 bases stayed unmatched. There are 13 residues in the CDR3. The germline gives CDR1 SGHTA, CDR2 FQGNSA. The CDR3 DNA follows: TGTGCCAGCAGCCCTGACAGGGCTCAGCCCCAGCATTTT. It yields the protein CASSPDRAQPQHF.

The genes are TRBV21-1 and TRBJ1-1. TRBV21-1 is a pseudogene segment. The CDR3 totals 14 residues. CDR3 coding DNA: TGTGCCAGCAGCAAACCGGCGACTAACACTGAAGCTTTCTTT. Protein sequence: CASSKPATNTEAFF.

The gene calls are TRBV19 and TRBJ2-1; D unresolved. Trimming stripped 5 bases from V and 6 bases from J, with 11 bases between. The CDR3 has 13 amino acids. Germline V gene data show CDR1 as LNHDA and CDR2 as SQIVND (reference sequence). CDR3 nucleotides: TGTGCCAGTAGTCCCCGTCTTGTCAATGAGCAGTTCTTC. Amino acid sequence: CASSPRLVNEQFF. Looking up the rest from reference TRBV19 and TRBJ2-1 gives the full variable domain: DGGITQSPKYLFRKEGQNVTLSCEQNLNHDAMYWYRQDPGQGLRLIYYSQIVNDFQKGDIAEGYSVSREKKESFPLTVTSAQKNPTAFYLCASSPRLVNEQFFGPGTRLTVL.

This rearrangement joins TRBV28 to TRBJ2-3; tentative D call: TRBD2 (5 bases). V lost 8 bases, J lost 3 bases, and 9 bases lay in between. This CDR3 comprises 12 residues. Germline-derived CDR1 and CDR2 are MDHEN and SYDVKM. The CDR3 coding sequence is TGTGCCAGCCTCCGGGGTACAGATACGCAGTATTTT. Translation: CASLRGTDTQYF.

A single count supports this clone. The rearrangement links TRBV15 to TRBJ2-5; D assignment may be TRBD1 or TRBD2 (6 bases each). The CDR3 extends over 17 amino acids. Trimming took off 0 bases at V and 4 bases at J, with 18 bases between the two ends. Germline lookup yields CDR1 LNHNV and CDR2 YYDKDF (reference sequence). The CDR3 protein is CATSRDRPFRGLETQYF. The CDR3 nucleotides read TGTGCCACCAGCAGAGATCGGCCCTTTCGGGGGCTAGAGACCCAGTACTTC.

This clone was observed once. The rearrangement uses TRBV5-1 and TRBJ2-5, with D possibly being TRBD1 (7 bases). Germline assignment: CDR1 SGHRS and CDR2 YFSETQ. Trimming shortened V by 4 bases and J by 3 bases, and 16 bases separated the two germline ends. The CDR3 spans 15 residues. The CDR3 spells CASSLRTGGEETQYF. The CDR3 DNA reads TGCGCCAGCAGCCTAAGGACAGGAGGGGAAGAGACCCAGTACTTC.

This chain connects TRBV2 to TRBJ1-5, with 10 bases that match TRBD1. The ends lost 5 bases at V and 3 bases at J; junction bases unmatched: 4. Germline V lookup: CDR1 SNHLY, CDR2 FYNNEI. The CDR3 is 15 residues long. The CDR3 DNA follows: TGTGCCAGCAGTAGGACAGGGGGTGACAATCAGCCCCAGCATTTT. Amino acids: CASSRTGGDNQPQHF.

This chain joins TRBV7-2 and TRBJ2-7, with TRBD1 matching 7 bases. V lost 1 base, J lost 3 bases, and 0 bases stayed unmatched. Germline CDR1 is SGHTA and CDR2 is FQGNSA. The CDR3 sequence is 13 residues long. Here the CDR3 DNA reads TGTGCCAGCAGCTTAGGGGACAGCTACGAGCAGTACTTC. Translated, it gives CASSLGDSYEQYF.

The chain employs TRBV4-1 and TRBJ2-1; tentatively, D is TRBD2 (7 bases). Deletions cut 4 bases from V and 4 bases from J, with 17 bases between. Germline CDR1 MGHRA, CDR2 YSYEKL. CDR3 length equals 16 residues. As DNA, the CDR3 is TGCGCCAGCAGCCGGGGGGCCGGACTAGTTTACAATGAGCAGTTCTTC. Translation: CASSRGAGLVYNEQFF.

This rearrangement joins TRBV4-2 to TRBJ2-1; TRBD2 is a possible D gene (5 bases). V was pared by 1 base and J by 0 bases, with 13 bases between. CDR3 size: 17 residues. Germline V gene data show CDR1 as LGHNA and CDR2 as YNFKEQ. The CDR3 sequence is CASSQALALSSYNEQFF. The CDR3 bases are TGTGCCAGCAGCCAAGCTCTAGCCCTAAGCTCCTACAATGAGCAGTTCTTC.

The CDR3 DNA sequence: TGCGCCAGCAGCCAAGTAGGGACAGGGGTCACAGATACGCAGTATTTT. It yields the protein CASSQVGTGVTDTQYF. The chain is built from TRBV4-1 and TRBJ2-3; TRBD1 matches 10 bases. CDR1 is MGHRA and CDR2 is YSYEKL in the germline V gene. CDR3 length equals 16 residues. V lost 1 base to trimming and J lost 2 bases; unmatched junction nucleotides: 3.

This rearrangement joins TRBV7-2 to TRBJ2-1; 7 bases fit TRBD2. The CDR3 covers 15 residues. The V gene end was trimmed by 5 bases and the J gene end by 0 bases; junction bases not matched to a gene: 4. In germline, CDR1 is SGHTA, CDR2 FQGNSA. The CDR3 sequence: CASSPAGDSYNEQFF. The CDR3 DNA is TGTGCCAGCAGCCCCGCGGGAGACTCCTACAATGAGCAGTTCTTC.

V usage is TRBV2 and J usage is TRBJ2-3; 13 bases line up with TRBD2. Germline lookup yields CDR1 SNHLY and CDR2 FYNNEI. V was clipped by 6 bases and J by 6 bases; unmatched bases: 9. The CDR3 loop spans 16 amino acids. The CDR3, as DNA: TGTGCCAGCAGGGTAGGACTAGCGGGAGCCTGGGATACGCAGTATTTT. This gives the protein CASRVGLAGAWDTQYF.

This chain connects TRBV28 to TRBJ2-5; D ambiguous. Trimming removed 2 bases from V and 5 bases from J, with 15 bases in between. Germline-derived CDR1 and CDR2 are MDHEN and SYDVKM. The CDR3 covers 15 residues. CDR3 DNA sequence: TGTGCCAGCAGTTTACCCGGCCTAACGTGGGAGACCCAGTACTTC. It specifies CASSLPGLTWETQYF.

The chain combines TRBV19 with TRBJ2-7; D tentatively reads TRBD1 or TRBD2 (5 bases each). The V and J ends lost 1 base and 6 bases respectively, with 19 bases between them. The CDR3 length is 16 residues. Germline values: CDR1 LNHDA, CDR2 SQIVND (reference sequence). Here the CDR3 reads CASSIGTRGKESEQYF. CDR3 bases: TGTGCCAGTAGTATAGGTACGAGGGGCAAGGAATCCGAGCAGTACTTC.

V and J are TRBV15 and TRBJ1-2; D perhaps matches TRBD1 (5 bases). This CDR3 spans 15 amino acids. The ends were cut back, 0 bases at V and 1 base at J, with 9 bases in the middle. Germline-derived CDR1 and CDR2 are LNHNV and YYDKDF (reference sequence). CDR3: CATSRDQGVNYGYTF. CDR3 DNA: TGTGCCACCAGCAGAGATCAGGGAGTTAACTATGGCTACACCTTC.

This clone appeared a single time. The J gene is TRBJ1-2, the V gene TRBV5-5, with 7 bases lining up with TRBD1. Germline assignment: CDR1 SGHKS and CDR2 YYEKEE (reference sequence). The CDR3 runs to 13 residues. V lost 4 bases and J lost 4; bases outside the gene matches: 4. The CDR3 sequence is CASSLTGVYGYTF. The CDR3 DNA reads as TGTGCCAGCAGCCTTACAGGGGTCTATGGCTACACCTTC.